The present T cell receptor beta chain was sequenced within a study of blood T cell repertoires in COVID-19. Trimming removed 1 base from V and 3 bases from J; junction bases left unmatched: 4. Germline V CDR1 and CDR2: KGHSH, LQKENI. The CDR3 extends over 16 amino acids. Some clones are missing from TCRdb's copy, which holds only in-frame ones; the method was immunoSEQ multiplex PCR. Of under 60,000 clones in the sample, 83% were seen once. Sequenced: peripheral blood. The chain carries TRBV18 and TRBJ2-7; 12 bases are a match to TRBD1. This sequence originates from a human donor in a cohort sampled during active COVID-19. Here the CDR3 DNA reads TGTGCCAGCTCACCACAGGGACAGGGGGCATTCTACGAGCAGTACTTC. Translated, it gives CASSPQGQGAFYEQYF.